One T cell receptor beta chain is described in this entry. Its antigen is undetermined. The data stem from a study of T cell clones after liver transplantation. This CDR3 has 14 residues. V shed 4 bases and J shed 4 bases, with 13 bases lying between them. The germline V gene encodes CDR1 SGHDT and CDR2 YYEEEE. Study-wide results and caveats: Low donor cell numbers restricted donor-reactive repertoire measurement in a couple of subjects.

Clones were read by immunoSEQ multiplex PCR, and TCRdb kept only the in-frame ones, dropping some. This table holds roughly 120,000 clones, 90% found once. V and J are TRBV5-6 and TRBJ2-3; the D is unclear. This TCR came from a human patient who received a liver transplant. Some T cells may have originated in the graft donor. The sample consisted of CD4+ T cells from blood, taken 12 months after liver transplant. The CDR3 DNA follows: TGTGCCAGCAGCCGCTCTCCGGGCTCAGATACGCAGTATTTT. It translates to CASSRSPGSDTQYF.